The text below deals with one T cell receptor beta chain. What antigen it recognizes has not been identified. No base qualities exist here, and no much larger clone lies one base off it. This sample was taken from a study of T cells in localized non-small cell lung cancer (dated by TCRdb to the early 2020s). For the wider study: T cell repertoires of fewer than 250 early-stage NSCLC patients were analyzed, with tumors being compared against uninvolved tumor-adjacent lungs. The cohort was made up of under 250 treatment-naive NSCLC patients whose localized lung tumors had been resected. NSCLC patients had a mean age of around 70 years, and around 140 were male and over 85 female. Summary of the overall study and its limitations: Because multi-region tumor sequencing was not performed, intratumor heterogeneity could not be ruled out. Higher blood T cell density associated with longer overall survival, while higher adjacent-lung clonality associated with shorter survival. Of the top 100 tumor clones, a median of 57 were detected in paired uninvolved adjacent lung; approximately 28 were also among that lung's top 100. Because of the exploratory design, TCR variables were selected using unadjusted p-values without false-discovery rate correction. Uninvolved tumor-adjacent lung showed the highest T cell clonality, higher than tumor, which suggests more focused antigenic responses in the uninvolved tumor-adjacent lung.

TCR beta CDR3 regions were sequenced from DNA using the immunoSEQ Assay. The authors' pipeline ran thus. T cell density was computed as TCR beta template counts normalized to usable DNA estimated by amplifying housekeeping genes. Using the preseqR package, richness was estimated by extrapolating to 120,000 templates for tissue samples and 400,000 templates for PBMC samples. Clonality was taken to be one minus Pielou's evenness. Differential abundance testing on productive amino-acid clonotypes, with a minimum total count of 5 and an alpha of 0.1, was used to identify tissue-enriched TCRs. The Jaccard Index and the Morisita Overlap Index were used to quantify repertoire overlap between compartments. GLIPH clustered TCR beta CDR3s with public tetramer-defined viral CDR3s; viral motifs required at least three viral sequences plus V-gene enrichment. As stored in TCRdb, this immuneACCESS dataset retains in-frame rearrangements with V and J assigned. A fraction of the clones does not appear; measured against another copy, unresolved V genes explain less than half of the discrepancy, and the remainder lacks a known reason. D and trimming were read from the DNA, whereas the V and J calls and clone size are those reported in that table. The sample records just over 70,000 clones, roughly 90% of which are singletons. The top ten hold around a fifth of the sample.

Inclusive of the bounding cysteine and phenylalanine, the CDR3 is 16 residues long. Kept here is only the CDR3 DNA, which spans 48 bases and is read in frame from base 1. For this chain, trimming is 5 bases at the V end and 4 bases at the J end, and the number of junction bases without a gene match is 10. The germline V gene (reference sequence) specifies LNHDA as CDR1 and SQIVND as CDR2. At diagnosis, peripheral blood, uninvolved tumor-adjacent lung and tumor were collected and stored as a combination of fresh-frozen and FFPE material. Blood samples were analyzed as peripheral blood mononuclear cells for TCR repertoire profiling.

Here the sequenced sample was peripheral blood, taken before any cancer treatment. The rearranged segments are TRBV19 and TRBJ2-5, with 10 junctional bases fitting TRBD1. The sequence derives from a male donor older than 55 with stage III squamous cell lung carcinoma. The DNA sequence is as follows: TGTGCCAGTAGTTCGATACGACAGGGGGCGGGAGAGACCCAGTACTTC. Its translation reads: CASSSIRQGAGETQYF.